This TCR beta chain originates from a study of cytomegalovirus exposure and HLA in healthy donors. Study-wide context: An early release of data contained 75 million to 100 million unique TCRs, which came from HLA-typed donors. The study's findings and limits: It was reportedly the case that the classifier diagnosed cytomegalovirus status with high specificity and sensitivity. The productive fraction for most TCR beta V segments was about 87% or about 30% in an earlier analysis. The authors reported that TCR beta sequences could predict HLA-A and HLA-B alleles. These predictions were accurate for most subjects in the first cohort.

To note about this clone: Antigen: not known.

Per germline, CDR1 SGHNT and CDR2 YYREEE (reference sequence). J lost 0 bases, V lost 3 bases, and 6 bases had no gene match. This CDR3 is 15 amino acids long. With 60 Vbeta and 13 Jbeta primers, the PCR was carried out. Libraries were prepared by immunoSEQ multiplex PCR; TCRdb keeps only in-frame clonotypes and omits some of them. The sample table sets out about 130,000 clones. The genes are TRBV5-4 and TRBJ2-7; 7 bases line up with TRBD1. The sequenced material came from PBMCs. This TCR derives from a man between 18 and 29 years old in good health and CMV-seronegative. Written as DNA, the CDR3 is TGTGCCAGCAGCTCCGGGACAGCGAGCTCCTACGAGCAGTACTTC. This sequence encodes CASSSGTASSYEQYF.